This T cell receptor beta chain was recorded in a study of technical replicates of blood from several donors. TCRdb's copy holds only in-frame clones and misses some; the assay was immunoSEQ multiplex PCR. The data contain 84,000 or so clones, 90% to 95% of them singletons. The germline V gene encodes CDR1 SGHAT and CDR2 FQNNGV. The CDR3 runs to 17 residues. The J segment lost 1 base and the V segment lost 5 bases, leaving 5 bases of the junction unmatched. The TCR comes from a human donor in good health. Material for sequencing was T cells isolated from PBMCs. The chain is built from TRBV11-2 and TRBJ2-3; 14 positions match TRBD2. In DNA form, the CDR3 reads TGTGCCAGCAGCCCCGGGACTAGCGGGGGACGCACAGATACGCAGTATTTT. Translating it yields CASSPGTSGGRTDTQYF. Using reference TRBV11-2 and TRBJ2-3 for the parts outside the CDR3, the full variable domain is EAGVAQSPRYKIIEKRQSVAFWCNPISGHATLYWYQQILGQGPKLLIQFQNNGVVDDSQLPKDRFSAERLKGVDSTLKIQPAKLEDSAVYLCASSPGTSGGRTDTQYFGPGTRLTVL.